The 14 T cell receptor beta chains listed next were all sequenced from one sample in a study of STAT5B mutations in CD4+ large granular lymphocyte leukemia. TCRdb keeps only in-frame clones here, not all; method: immunoSEQ multiplex PCR. This sample carries about 40,000 clones, roughly 80% of them seen once, and the ten largest clones take less than 4%. Sequences were obtained from CD4+ T cells from blood buffy coats. The origin of the receptors is a human donor in good health.

The chain combines TRBV2 with TRBJ2-2; D might be TRBD1 or TRBD2, each matching 5 bases. Germline CDR1 SNHLY, CDR2 FYNNEI. The CDR3 loop spans 13 amino acids. Trimming stripped 6 bases from V and 6 bases from J, with 11 bases between. The CDR3 DNA reads as TGTGCCAGCAGAGGGACGGGTCCCGGGGAGCTGTTTTTT. As protein: CASRGTGPGELFF.

CDR3 in DNA: TGTGCCAGCAGCTTTGGACAGGGCACACGCGACGAGCAGTACTTC. Translation: CASSFGQGTRDEQYF. V gene TRBV5-6 combines with J gene TRBJ2-7; 8 nucleotides line up with TRBD1. V was clipped by 2 bases and J by 5 bases; unmatched bases: 9. The length of the CDR3 is 15 residues. Germline V lookup: CDR1 SGHDT, CDR2 YYEEEE.

The chain is built from TRBV7-2 and TRBJ1-1; D is ambiguous. V lost 0 bases and J lost 4, with 3 bases in between. This CDR3 spans 12 amino acids. The germline V gene has CDR1 SGHTA and CDR2 FQGNSA. The CDR3 loop is CASSLASTEAFF. CDR3 in DNA: TGTGCCAGCAGCTTAGCTTCCACTGAAGCTTTCTTT.

The chain couples TRBV5-1 to TRBJ2-1; D may be TRBD2 (6 bases). Germline CDR1 reads SGHRS; CDR2 reads YFSETQ. The CDR3 is 15 residues long. Trimming took off 0 bases at V and 2 bases at J, with 9 bases between the two ends. The CDR3 sequence is CASSLGPGAYNEQFF. The DNA of the CDR3 is TGCGCCAGCAGCTTGGGTCCGGGGGCCTACAATGAGCAGTTCTTC.

The chain couples TRBV6-6 to TRBJ2-3; D remains ambiguous. The V gene lost 6 bases and the J gene lost 1 base, with 17 bases spanning the gap. This CDR3 region has 16 residues. Looked up from germline, CDR1 is MNHNY and CDR2 is SVGAGI (reference sequence). CDR3 sequence (DNA): TGTGCCAGCAGAACCGGACGGGCAGGAGGCACAGATACGCAGTATTTT. Protein product: CASRTGRAGGTDTQYF.

This clone was recorded only once. V usage is TRBV6-1 and J usage is TRBJ1-2, with TRBD1 identical over 7 bases. The germline V gene has CDR1 MNHNS and CDR2 SASEGT. After removal of 6 bases from V and 0 bases from J, the junction contained 1 base not matched to a gene. The CDR3 consists of 13 residues. The CDR3 region is CASRQGPNYGYTF. In nucleotides, the CDR3 is TGTGCCAGCAGACAGGGGCCTAACTATGGCTACACCTTC.

The chain links TRBV28 to TRBJ2-3, with a possible D match to TRBD2 (5 bases). Germline V CDR1 and CDR2: MDHEN, SYDVKM. The CDR3 runs to 17 residues. Trimming cost V 1 base and J 2 bases, with 16 bases left between them. CDR3 sequence reads: CASSLFFRGGNTDTQYF. CDR3 DNA: TGTGCCAGCAGTTTATTCTTTCGGGGTGGAAACACAGATACGCAGTATTTT.

V usage is TRBV5-4 and J usage is TRBJ2-5; TRBD1 agrees at 7 bases. The junction had 8 bases not matched to a gene; V was cut back by 4 bases and J by 2 bases. CDR3 length: 15 residues. Germline lookup yields CDR1 SGHNT and CDR2 YYREEE (reference sequence). CDR3 coding DNA: TGTGCCAGCAGCCCCCGGGACAGAGAACAAGAGACCCAGTACTTC. Translated, it gives CASSPRDREQETQYF.

J is TRBJ2-3 and V is TRBV7-6; TRBD2 matches at 7 bases. CDR1 SGHVS and CDR2 FNYEAQ come from the germline V gene. CDR3 size: 15 residues. V trimming: 5 bases; J trimming: 4 bases; junction bases outside the gene matches: 9. CDR3 sequence: CASSIGTTAADTQYF. In DNA, the CDR3 is TGTGCCAGCAGCATCGGGACTACAGCCGCAGATACGCAGTATTTT.

The genes are TRBV2 and TRBJ2-1, with 10 bases fitting TRBD2. Looked up from germline, CDR1 is SNHLY and CDR2 is FYNNEI. The CDR3 covers 16 residues. Losses at the gene ends were 0 bases for V and 4 bases for J; bases not matched to a gene: 3. The CDR3 loop is CASSEARTSGYNEQFF. CDR3 sequence (DNA): TGTGCCAGCAGTGAAGCTCGGACTAGCGGATACAATGAGCAGTTCTTC.

This clone has a single count. V and J are TRBV6-4 and TRBJ2-7, with D maybe TRBD2 (6 bases). CDR1 and CDR2 from the germline V gene are MRHNA and SNTAGT. With 4 bases removed from V and 3 bases from J, the gap between germline ends came to 19 bases. The CDR3 is made up of 16 amino acids. CDR3 residues: CASSAAGQGPHYEQYF. In nucleotides, the CDR3 is TGTGCCAGCAGTGCCGCGGGGCAGGGTCCCCACTACGAGCAGTACTTC.

The chain is built from TRBV7-9 and TRBJ2-7; 7 nucleotides line up with TRBD1. Germline V gene lookup returns CDR1 SEHNR and CDR2 FQNEAQ (reference sequence). The length of the CDR3 is 15 residues. J lost 0 bases, V lost 5 bases, and 7 bases had no gene match. Here the CDR3 DNA reads TGTGCCAGCAGCGATAAACAGGGGAGCTCCTACGAGCAGTACTTC. Translating it yields CASSDKQGSSYEQYF.

V gene TRBV9 combines with J gene TRBJ2-3, with no clear D. CDR1 SGDLS and CDR2 YYNGEE come from the germline V gene. V was trimmed by 3 bases and J by 0 bases, leaving 14 bases between them. The CDR3 totals 16 residues. CDR3 DNA: TGTGCCAGCAGCGAAAAGCTTTTTTCTAGCACAGATACGCAGTATTTT. It specifies CASSEKLFSSTDTQYF.

This clone has only one observation. The chain carries TRBV11-3 and TRBJ1-2; D not resolved. Germline assignment: CDR1 SGHNT and CDR2 YENEEA. The CDR3 consists of 13 residues. V shed 7 bases and J shed 7 bases, with 16 bases lying between them. CDR3 protein: CASKSQGQAGYTF. The DNA for the CDR3 is TGTGCCAGCAAATCTCAAGGCCAAGCTGGCTACACCTTC.